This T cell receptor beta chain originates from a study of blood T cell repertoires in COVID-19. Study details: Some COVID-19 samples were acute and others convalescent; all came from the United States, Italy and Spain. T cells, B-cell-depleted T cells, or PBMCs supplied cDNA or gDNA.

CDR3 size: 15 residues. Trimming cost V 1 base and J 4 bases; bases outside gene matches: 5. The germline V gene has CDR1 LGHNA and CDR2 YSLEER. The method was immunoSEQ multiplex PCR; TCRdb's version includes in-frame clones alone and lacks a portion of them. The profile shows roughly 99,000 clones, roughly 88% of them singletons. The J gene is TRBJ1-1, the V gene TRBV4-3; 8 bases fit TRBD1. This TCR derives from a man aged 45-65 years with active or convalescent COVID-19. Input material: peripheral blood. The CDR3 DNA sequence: TGCGCCAGCAGCCAAGGGGACAGGTGGGTCACTGAAGCTTTCTTT. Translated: CASSQGDRWVTEAFF.